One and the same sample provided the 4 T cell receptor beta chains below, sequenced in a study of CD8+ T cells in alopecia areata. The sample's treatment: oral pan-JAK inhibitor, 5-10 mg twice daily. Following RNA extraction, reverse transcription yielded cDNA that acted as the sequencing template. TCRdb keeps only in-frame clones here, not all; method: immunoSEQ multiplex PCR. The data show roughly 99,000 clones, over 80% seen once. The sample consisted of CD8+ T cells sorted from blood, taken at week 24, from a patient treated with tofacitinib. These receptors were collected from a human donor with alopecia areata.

The CDR3 nucleotides read TGCGCCAGCAGCCGCGAGGGAGGGGCCACTGAAGCTTTCTTT. Amino acids: CASSREGGATEAFF. This chain connects TRBV4-1 to TRBJ1-1; D possibly corresponds to TRBD1 (5 bases). Germline V CDR1 and CDR2: MGHRA, YSYEKL. The germline V and J ends were trimmed by 4 bases and 4 bases, with 13 bases remaining between them. The CDR3 runs to 14 residues.

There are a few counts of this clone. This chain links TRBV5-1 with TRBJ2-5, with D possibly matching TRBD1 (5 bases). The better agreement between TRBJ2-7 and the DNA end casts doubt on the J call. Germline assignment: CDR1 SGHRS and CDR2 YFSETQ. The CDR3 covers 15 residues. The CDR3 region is CASSLPGRGTYEQYF. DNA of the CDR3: TGCGCCAGCAGCTTGCCAGGGCGCGGTACCTACGAGCAGTACTTC.

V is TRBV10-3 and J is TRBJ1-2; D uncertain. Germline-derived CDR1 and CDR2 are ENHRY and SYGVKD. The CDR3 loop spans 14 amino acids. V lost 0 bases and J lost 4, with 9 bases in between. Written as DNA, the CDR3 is TGTGCCATCAGTGAGTCCCAGGCTGGCTATGGCTACACCTTC. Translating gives CAISESQAGYGYTF.

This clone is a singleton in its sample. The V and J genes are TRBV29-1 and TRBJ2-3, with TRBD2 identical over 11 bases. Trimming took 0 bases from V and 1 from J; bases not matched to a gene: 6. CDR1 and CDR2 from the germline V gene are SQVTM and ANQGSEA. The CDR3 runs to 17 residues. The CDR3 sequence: CSVEDLTSGVRTDTQYF. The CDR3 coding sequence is TGCAGCGTTGAAGATTTGACTAGCGGGGTCCGCACAGATACGCAGTATTTT.